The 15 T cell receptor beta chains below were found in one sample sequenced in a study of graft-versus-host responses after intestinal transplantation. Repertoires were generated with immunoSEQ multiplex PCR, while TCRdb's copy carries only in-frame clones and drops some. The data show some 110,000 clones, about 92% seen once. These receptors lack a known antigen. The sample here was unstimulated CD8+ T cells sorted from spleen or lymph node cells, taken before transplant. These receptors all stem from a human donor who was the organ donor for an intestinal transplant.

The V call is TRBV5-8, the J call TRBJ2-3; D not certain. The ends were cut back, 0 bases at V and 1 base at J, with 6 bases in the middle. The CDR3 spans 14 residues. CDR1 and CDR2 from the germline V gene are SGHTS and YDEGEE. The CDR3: CASSLGAGTDTQYF. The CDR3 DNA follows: TGTGCCAGCAGCTTGGGGGCGGGCACAGATACGCAGTATTTT.

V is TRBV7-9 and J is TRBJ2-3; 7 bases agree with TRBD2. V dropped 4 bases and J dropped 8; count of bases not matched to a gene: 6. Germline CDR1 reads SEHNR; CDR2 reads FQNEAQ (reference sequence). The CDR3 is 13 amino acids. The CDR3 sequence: CASSSPWTSTQYF. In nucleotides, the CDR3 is TGTGCCAGCAGCTCACCCTGGACTAGTACGCAGTATTTT.

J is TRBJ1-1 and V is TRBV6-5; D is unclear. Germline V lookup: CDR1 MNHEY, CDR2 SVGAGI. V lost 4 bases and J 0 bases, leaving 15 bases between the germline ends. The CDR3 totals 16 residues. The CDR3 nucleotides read TGTGCCAGCAGTTTTGGAGGCAGTTCCATGAACACTGAAGCTTTCTTT. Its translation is CASSFGGSSMNTEAFF.

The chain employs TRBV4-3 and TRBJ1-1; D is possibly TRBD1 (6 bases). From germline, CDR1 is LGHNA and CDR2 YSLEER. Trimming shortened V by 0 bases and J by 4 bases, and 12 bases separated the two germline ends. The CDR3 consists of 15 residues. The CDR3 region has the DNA TGCGCCAGCAGCCAAGATTCAGGGGACGGCACTGAAGCTTTCTTT. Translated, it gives CASSQDSGDGTEAFF.

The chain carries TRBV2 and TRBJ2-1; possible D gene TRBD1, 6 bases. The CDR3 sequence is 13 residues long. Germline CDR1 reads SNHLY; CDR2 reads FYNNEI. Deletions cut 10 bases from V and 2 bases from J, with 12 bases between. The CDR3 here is CAIQGNPYNEQFF. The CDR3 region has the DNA TGTGCCATACAGGGTAACCCCTACAATGAGCAGTTCTTC.

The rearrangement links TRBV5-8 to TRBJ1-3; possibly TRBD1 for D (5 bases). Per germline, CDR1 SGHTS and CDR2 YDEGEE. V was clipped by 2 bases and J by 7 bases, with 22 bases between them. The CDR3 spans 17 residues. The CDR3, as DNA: TGTGCCAGCAGCTTCACGGGGGAACAGTCTGAACGGAACACCATATATTTT. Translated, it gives CASSFTGEQSERNTIYF.

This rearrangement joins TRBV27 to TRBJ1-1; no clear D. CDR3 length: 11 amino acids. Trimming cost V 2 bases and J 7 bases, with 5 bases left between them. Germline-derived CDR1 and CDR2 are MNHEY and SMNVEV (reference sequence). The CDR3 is CASSLGYEAFF. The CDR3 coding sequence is TGTGCCAGCAGTTTAGGATATGAAGCTTTCTTT.

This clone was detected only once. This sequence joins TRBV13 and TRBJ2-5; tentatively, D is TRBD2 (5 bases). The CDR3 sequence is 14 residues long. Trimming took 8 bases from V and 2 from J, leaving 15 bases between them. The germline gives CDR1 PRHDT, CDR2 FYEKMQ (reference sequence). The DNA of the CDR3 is TGTGCCAGCGAACGGGGAACGTGGCAAGAGACCCAGTACTTC. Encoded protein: CASERGTWQETQYF.

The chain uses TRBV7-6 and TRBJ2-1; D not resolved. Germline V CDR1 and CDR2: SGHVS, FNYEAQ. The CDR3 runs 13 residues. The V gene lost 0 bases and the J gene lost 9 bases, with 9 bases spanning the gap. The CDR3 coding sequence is TGTGCCAGCAGCTTAGCGGAAGGCCCTGAGCAGTTCTTC. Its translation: CASSLAEGPEQFF.

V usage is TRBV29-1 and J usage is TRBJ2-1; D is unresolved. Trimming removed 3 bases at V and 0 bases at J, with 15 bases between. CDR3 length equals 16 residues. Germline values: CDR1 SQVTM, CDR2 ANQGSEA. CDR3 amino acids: CSVDPPLRVSYNEQFF. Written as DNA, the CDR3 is TGCAGCGTTGATCCTCCCCTCCGGGTCTCCTACAATGAGCAGTTCTTC.

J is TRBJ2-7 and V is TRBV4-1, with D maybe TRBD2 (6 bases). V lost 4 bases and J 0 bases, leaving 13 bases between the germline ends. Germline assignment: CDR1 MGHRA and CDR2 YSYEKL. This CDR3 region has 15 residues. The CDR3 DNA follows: TGCGCCAGCAGCCTCATAGCGGTGAGCTCCTACGAGCAGTACTTC. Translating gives CASSLIAVSSYEQYF.

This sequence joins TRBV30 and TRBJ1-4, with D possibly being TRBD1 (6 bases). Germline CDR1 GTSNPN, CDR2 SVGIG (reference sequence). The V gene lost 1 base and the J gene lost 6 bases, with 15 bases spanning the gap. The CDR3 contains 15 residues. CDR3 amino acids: CAWSDIGGSDEKLFF. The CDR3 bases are TGTGCCTGGAGTGATATCGGGGGCTCCGATGAAAAACTGTTTTTT.

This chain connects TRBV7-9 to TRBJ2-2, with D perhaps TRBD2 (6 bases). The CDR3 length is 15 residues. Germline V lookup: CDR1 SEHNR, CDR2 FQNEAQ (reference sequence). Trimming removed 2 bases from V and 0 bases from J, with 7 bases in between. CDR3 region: CASSLRGSNTGELFF. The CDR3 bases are TGTGCCAGCAGCTTACGGGGGTCGAACACCGGGGAGCTGTTTTTT.

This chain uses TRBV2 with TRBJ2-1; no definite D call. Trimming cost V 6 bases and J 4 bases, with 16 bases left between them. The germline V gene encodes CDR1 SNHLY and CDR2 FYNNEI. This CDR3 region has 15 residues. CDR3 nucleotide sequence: TGTGCCAGCAGGCGGCCTTACCACGCTTACAATGAGCAGTTCTTC. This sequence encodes CASRRPYHAYNEQFF.

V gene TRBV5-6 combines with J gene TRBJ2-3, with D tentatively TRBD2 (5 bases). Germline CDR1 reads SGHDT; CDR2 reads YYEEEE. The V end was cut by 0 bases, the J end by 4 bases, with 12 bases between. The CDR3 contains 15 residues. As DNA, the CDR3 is TGTGCCAGCAGCTTGGACGGGATCGGGGCAGATACGCAGTATTTT. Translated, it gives CASSLDGIGADTQYF.